These 2 T cell receptor beta chains share one sample of origin, sequenced in a study of control samples from healthy donors and cancer patients. Clones were read by immunoSEQ multiplex PCR, and TCRdb kept only the in-frame ones, dropping some. The sample lists around 140,000 clones, 85% to 90% seen once, with about 7.6% in the top ten. The specimen was PBMCs. These receptors were taken from a middle-aged man with head and neck cancer.

The chain combines TRBV18 with TRBJ1-3; D is undetermined. This CDR3 region has 14 residues. V lost 3 bases and J lost 2, with 8 bases in between. Germline CDR1 KGHSH, CDR2 LQKENI. CDR3 nucleotides: TGTGCCAGCTCACCCGGCAACCCTGGAAACACCATATATTTT. It is translated as CASSPGNPGNTIYF.

The chain combines TRBV2 with TRBJ2-7, with D possibly matching TRBD2 (6 bases). Germline CDR1 reads SNHLY; CDR2 reads FYNNEI. The CDR3 spans 13 residues. Between the trimmed V and J ends, which lost 3 bases and 2 bases, there was a span of 8 bases. In nucleotides, the CDR3 is TGTGCCAGCAGTGAGGAGGGACCCTACGAGCAGTACTTC. Protein product: CASSEEGPYEQYF.